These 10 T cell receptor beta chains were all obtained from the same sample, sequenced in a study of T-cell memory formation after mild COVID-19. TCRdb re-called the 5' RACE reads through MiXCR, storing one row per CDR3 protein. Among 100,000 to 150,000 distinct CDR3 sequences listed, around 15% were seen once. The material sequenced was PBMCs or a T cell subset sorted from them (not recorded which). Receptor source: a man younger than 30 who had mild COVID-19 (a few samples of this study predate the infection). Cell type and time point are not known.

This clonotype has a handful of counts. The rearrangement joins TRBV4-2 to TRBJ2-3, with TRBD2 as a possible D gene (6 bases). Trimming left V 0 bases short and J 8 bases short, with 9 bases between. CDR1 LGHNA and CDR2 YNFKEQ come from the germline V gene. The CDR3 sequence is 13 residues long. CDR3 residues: CASSQDAGTTQYF. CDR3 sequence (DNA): TGTGCCAGCAGCCAAGATGCGGGAACTACGCAGTATTTT.

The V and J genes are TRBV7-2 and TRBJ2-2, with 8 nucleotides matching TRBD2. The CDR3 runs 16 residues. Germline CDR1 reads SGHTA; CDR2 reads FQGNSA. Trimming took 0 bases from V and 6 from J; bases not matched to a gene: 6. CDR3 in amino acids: CASSLAWRGVAGELFF. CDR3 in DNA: TGTGCCAGCAGCTTAGCCTGGCGGGGGGTAGCCGGGGAGCTGTTTTTT.

As DNA, the CDR3 is TGTGCCAGCAGCTTGGCCCCAGATACTGAAGCTTTCTTT. Translation gives CASSLAPDTEAFF. The J gene is TRBJ1-1, the V gene TRBV5-6; D ambiguous. This CDR3 contains 13 residues. V lost 0 bases, J lost 5 bases, and 8 bases lay in between. Germline CDR1 is SGHDT and CDR2 is YYEEEE.

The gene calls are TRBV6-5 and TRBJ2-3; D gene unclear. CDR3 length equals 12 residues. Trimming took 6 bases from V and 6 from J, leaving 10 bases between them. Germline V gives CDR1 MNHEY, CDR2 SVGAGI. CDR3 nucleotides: TGTGCCAGCAGAAGCCTAGTGGATACGCAGTATTTT. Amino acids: CASRSLVDTQYF.

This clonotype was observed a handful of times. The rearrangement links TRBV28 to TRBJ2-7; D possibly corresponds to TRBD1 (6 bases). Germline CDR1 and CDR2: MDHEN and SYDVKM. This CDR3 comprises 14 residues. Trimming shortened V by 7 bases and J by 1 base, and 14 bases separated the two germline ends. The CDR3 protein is CASTAGTHSYEQYV. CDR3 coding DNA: TGTGCCAGCACGGCCGGGACACATTCCTACGAGCAGTACGTC.

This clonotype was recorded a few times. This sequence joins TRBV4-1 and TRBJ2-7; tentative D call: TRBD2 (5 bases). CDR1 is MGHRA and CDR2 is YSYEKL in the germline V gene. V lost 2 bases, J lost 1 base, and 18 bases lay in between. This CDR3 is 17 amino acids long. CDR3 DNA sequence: TGCGCCAGCAGCCAATCGCCTTCGCTAGCCGTATCCTACGAGCAGTACTTC. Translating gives CASSQSPSLAVSYEQYF.

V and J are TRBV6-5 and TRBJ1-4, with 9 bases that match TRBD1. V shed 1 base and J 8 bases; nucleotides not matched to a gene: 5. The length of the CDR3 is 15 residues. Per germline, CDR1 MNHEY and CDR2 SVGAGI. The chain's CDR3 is CASSYLQGAGEKLFF. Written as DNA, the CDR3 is TGTGCCAGCAGTTACTTACAGGGGGCAGGAGAAAAACTGTTTTTT.

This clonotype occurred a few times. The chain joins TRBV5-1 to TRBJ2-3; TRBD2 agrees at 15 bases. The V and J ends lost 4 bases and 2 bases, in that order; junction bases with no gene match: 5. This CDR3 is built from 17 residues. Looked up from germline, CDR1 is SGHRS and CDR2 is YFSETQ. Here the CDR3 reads CASSRTSGGGSTDTQYF. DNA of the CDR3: TGCGCCAGCAGCCGGACTAGCGGGGGGGGATCCACAGATACGCAGTATTTT.

CDR3 residues: CASSSRRASGYTF. CDR3 nucleotide sequence: TGTGCCAGCAGCTCACGAAGGGCTAGTGGCTACACCTTC. The chain joins TRBV7-2 to TRBJ1-2; unclear D gene. Germline assignment: CDR1 SGHTA and CDR2 FQGNSA. Trimming removed 4 bases at V and 7 bases at J, with 13 bases between. The CDR3 loop spans 13 amino acids.

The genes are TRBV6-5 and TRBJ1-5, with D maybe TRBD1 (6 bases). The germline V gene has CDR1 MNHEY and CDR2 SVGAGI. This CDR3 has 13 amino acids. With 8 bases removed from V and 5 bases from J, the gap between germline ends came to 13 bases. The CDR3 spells CASATGRDQPQHF. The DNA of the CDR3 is TGTGCCAGCGCTACAGGGAGGGATCAGCCCCAGCATTTT.